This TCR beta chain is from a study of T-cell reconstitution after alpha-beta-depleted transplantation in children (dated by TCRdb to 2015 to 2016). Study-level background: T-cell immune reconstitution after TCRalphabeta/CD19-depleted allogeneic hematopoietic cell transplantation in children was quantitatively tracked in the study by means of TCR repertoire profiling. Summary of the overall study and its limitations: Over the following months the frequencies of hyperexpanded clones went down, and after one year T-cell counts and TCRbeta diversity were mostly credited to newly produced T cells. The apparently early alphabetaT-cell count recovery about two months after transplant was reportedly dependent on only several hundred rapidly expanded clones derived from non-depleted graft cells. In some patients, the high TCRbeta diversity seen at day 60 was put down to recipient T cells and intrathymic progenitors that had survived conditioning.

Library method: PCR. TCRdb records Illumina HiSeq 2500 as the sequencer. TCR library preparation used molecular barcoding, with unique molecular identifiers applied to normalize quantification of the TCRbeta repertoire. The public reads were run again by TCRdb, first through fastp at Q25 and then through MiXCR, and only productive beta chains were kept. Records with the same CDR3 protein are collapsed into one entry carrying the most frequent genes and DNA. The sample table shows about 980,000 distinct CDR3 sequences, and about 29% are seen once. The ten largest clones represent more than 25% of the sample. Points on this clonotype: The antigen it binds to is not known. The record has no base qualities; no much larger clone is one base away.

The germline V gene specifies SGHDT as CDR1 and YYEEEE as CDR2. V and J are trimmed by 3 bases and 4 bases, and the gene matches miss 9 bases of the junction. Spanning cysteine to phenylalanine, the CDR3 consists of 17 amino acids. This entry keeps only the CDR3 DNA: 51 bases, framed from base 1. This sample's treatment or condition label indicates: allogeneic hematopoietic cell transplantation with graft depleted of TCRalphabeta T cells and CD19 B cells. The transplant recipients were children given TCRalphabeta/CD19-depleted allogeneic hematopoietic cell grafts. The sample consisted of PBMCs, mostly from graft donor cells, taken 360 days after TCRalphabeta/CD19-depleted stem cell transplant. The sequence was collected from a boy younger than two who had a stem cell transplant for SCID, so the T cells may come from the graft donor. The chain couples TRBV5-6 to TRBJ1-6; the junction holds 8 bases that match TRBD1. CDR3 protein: CASSSLRGQGYNSPLHF. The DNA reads TGTGCCAGCAGCTCCCTCAGGGGGCAGGGGTATAATTCACCCCTCCACTTT.